This T cell receptor (beta chain) was recovered during a study of cytomegalovirus exposure and HLA in healthy donors. Study details: Of the donors genotyped, approximately 400 in all, around 76% fell in the Caucasian-associated ancestry cluster.

Primers: 60 Vbeta forward and 13 Jbeta reverse. Generated by immunoSEQ multiplex PCR, the TCRdb table keeps only in-frame clones and is missing some. The sample yields fewer than 200,000 clones, about four fifths seen once. The study, taken as a whole, reports: Most observed TCR sequences were rare, whereas some public TCRs were detected in many donors. For most TCR beta V segments, an earlier analysis put the productive rate at about 87% or about 30% of the time.

CDR3 size: 16 residues. Germline CDR1 and CDR2: LNHDA and SQIVND (reference sequence). V gave up 6 bases and J gave up 6 bases; unmatched junction bases: 10. As for this clone: Its antigen is unidentified.

This receptor was obtained from a female donor in good health and CMV-seronegative. Sequencing was done on a sample of PBMCs. The chain is built from TRBV19 and TRBJ2-1; 11 bases are a match to TRBD2. As DNA, the CDR3 is TGTGCCAGTAGCCAACTTAGCGGGAGGGGGTCCAATGAGCAGTTCTTC. This gives the protein CASSQLSGRGSNEQFF.